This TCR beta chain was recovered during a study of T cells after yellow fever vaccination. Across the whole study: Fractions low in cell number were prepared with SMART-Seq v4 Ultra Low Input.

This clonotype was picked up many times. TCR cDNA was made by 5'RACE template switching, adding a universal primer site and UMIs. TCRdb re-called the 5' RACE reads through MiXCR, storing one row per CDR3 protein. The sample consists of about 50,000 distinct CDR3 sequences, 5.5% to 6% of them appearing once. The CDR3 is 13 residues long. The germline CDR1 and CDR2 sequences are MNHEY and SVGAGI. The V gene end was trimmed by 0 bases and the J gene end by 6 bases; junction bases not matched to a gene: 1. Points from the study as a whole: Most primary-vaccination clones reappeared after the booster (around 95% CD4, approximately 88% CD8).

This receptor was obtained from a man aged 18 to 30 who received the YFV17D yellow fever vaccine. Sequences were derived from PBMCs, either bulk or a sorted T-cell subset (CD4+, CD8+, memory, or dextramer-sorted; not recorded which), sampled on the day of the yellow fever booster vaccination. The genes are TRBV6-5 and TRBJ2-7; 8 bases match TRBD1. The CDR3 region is CASSYSTGVEQYF. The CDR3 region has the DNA TGTGCCAGCAGTTACTCGACAGGGGTCGAGCAGTACTTC.